Here is one T cell receptor beta chain with its context. The antigen remains undetermined. The data derive from a study of monozygotic twins with inflammatory bowel disease. No DNA is given; TCRdb re-called the 5' RACE reads and lists each CDR3 protein once. The sample data list approximately 380,000 distinct CDR3 sequences. General study results and limits: Repertoire similarity did not separate concordant from discordant twins, possibly from limited power. A distinction between different T cell subtypes was not possible. Researchers report that IBD patients shared fewer clonotypes with others than healthy twins, especially amid disease activity.

Sequencing input: blood. The TCR was taken from a human donor with ulcerative colitis or Crohn's disease, or a healthy co-twin of an affected twin (not recorded which).

The CDR3 protein is CASNVERWAEAFF. The V call is TRBV2, the J call TRBJ1-1. Germline CDR1 and CDR2: SNHLY and FYNNEI. The CDR3 totals 13 residues.